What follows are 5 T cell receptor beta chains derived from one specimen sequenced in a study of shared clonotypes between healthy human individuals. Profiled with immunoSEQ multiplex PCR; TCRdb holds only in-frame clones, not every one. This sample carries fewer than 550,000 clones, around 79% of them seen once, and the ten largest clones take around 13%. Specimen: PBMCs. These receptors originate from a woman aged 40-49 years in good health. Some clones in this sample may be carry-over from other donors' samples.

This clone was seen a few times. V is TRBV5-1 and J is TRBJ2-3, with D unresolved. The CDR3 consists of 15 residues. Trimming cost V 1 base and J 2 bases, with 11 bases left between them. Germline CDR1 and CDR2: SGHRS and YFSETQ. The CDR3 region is CASSLQNGDTDTQYF. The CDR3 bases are TGCGCCAGCAGCTTGCAGAACGGTGACACAGATACGCAGTATTTT.

CDR3 sequence: CASSLVSHTDTQYF. In DNA form, the CDR3 reads TGCGCCAGCAGCTTGGTGAGCCACACAGATACGCAGTATTTT. V usage is TRBV5-1 and J usage is TRBJ2-3; unclear D gene. The CDR3 runs to 14 residues. Germline V gives CDR1 SGHRS, CDR2 YFSETQ. V gave up 0 bases and J gave up 2 bases, with 7 bases separating them.

As DNA, the CDR3 is TGTGCCAGCAGCTGGTCAGGCACTGAAGCTTTCTTT. Protein product: CASSWSGTEAFF. The gene calls are TRBV11-2 and TRBJ1-1; no definite D call. V was shortened by 4 bases and J by 4 bases, with 7 bases between the two germline ends. Germline loops: CDR1 SGHAT, CDR2 FQNNGV. There are 12 residues in the CDR3.

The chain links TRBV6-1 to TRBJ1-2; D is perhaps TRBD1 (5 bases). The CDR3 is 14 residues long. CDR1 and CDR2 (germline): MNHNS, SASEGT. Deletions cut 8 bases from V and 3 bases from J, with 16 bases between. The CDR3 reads CASLIRGGDYGYTF. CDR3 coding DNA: TGTGCCAGCCTTATACGGGGCGGAGACTATGGCTACACCTTC.

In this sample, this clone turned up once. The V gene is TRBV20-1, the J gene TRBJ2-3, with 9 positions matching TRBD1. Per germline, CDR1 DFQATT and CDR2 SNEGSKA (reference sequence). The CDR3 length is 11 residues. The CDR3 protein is CKTGGGDTQYF. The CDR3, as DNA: TGCAAGACAGGGGGAGGGGATACGCAGTATTTT.